The 7 T cell receptor beta chains given below trace back to one sample, sequenced in a study of beta chain features in type 1 diabetes (dated by TCRdb to 2017 to 2018). The library was obtained by the immunoSEQ multiplex PCR assay. The entire amount of isolated RNA was reverse transcribed using the High Capacity cDNA Reverse Transcription Kit, so the sequenced TCRB transcripts were expressed ones. The source is immuneACCESS, and TCRdb retained only in-frame sequences with V and J called. Part of the clones is not carried over; for the studies checked, unresolved V genes explain less than half of this, and the remainder is unexplained. In this sample the table shows a few hundred thousand clones, 12% to 15% of which occur a single time. The top ten constitute roughly 6.7% of the sample. Sequencing used central memory CD4+ T cells from blood. The receptors were gathered from a young man in good health.

This clone was observed a few times. The chain carries TRBV2 and TRBJ2-1; 13 bases match TRBD2. J was trimmed by 12 bases and V by 6 bases; bases with no gene match: 8. The CDR3 length is 14 residues. Germline V lookup: CDR1 SNHLY, CDR2 FYNNEI. This chain's CDR3 is CASRPRTSGSSQFF. As DNA, the CDR3 is TGTGCCAGCAGACCCCGGACTAGCGGGAGTTCGCAGTTCTTC.

The V gene is TRBV5-1, the J gene TRBJ2-3; D call uncertain. V was clipped by 0 bases and J by 0 bases, with 11 bases between them. The length of the CDR3 is 16 residues. CDR1 is SGHRS, CDR2 YFSETQ, per germline. CDR3 DNA: TGCGCCAGCAGCTTGGCCCTCGCCTATAGCACAGATACGCAGTATTTT. Translation: CASSLALAYSTDTQYF.

The chain is built from TRBV7-9 and TRBJ2-5, with 11 bases aligning to TRBD2. CDR1 and CDR2 from the germline V gene are SEHNR and FQNEAQ (reference sequence). With 1 base clipped from V and 4 bases from J, the junction kept 2 bases outside the gene matches. The CDR3 sequence is 15 residues long. The CDR3 DNA reads TGTGCCAGCAGCTTAGTCGGACTAGCGGGAGAGACCCAGTACTTC. The encoded protein is CASSLVGLAGETQYF.

This clone occurred a few times. The CDR3 loop reads CASSLQGAPYNEQFF. The CDR3 DNA sequence: TGTGCCAGCAGTCTACAGGGGGCCCCCTACAATGAGCAGTTCTTC. This chain connects TRBV6-6 to TRBJ2-1; the match to TRBD1 covers 9 bases. The CDR3 extends over 15 amino acids. The germline CDR1 and CDR2 sequences are MNHNY and SVGAGI (reference sequence). The J segment lost 2 bases and the V segment lost 5 bases, leaving 4 bases of the junction unmatched.

The chain carries TRBV10-3 and TRBJ2-7; TRBD1 matches at 10 bases. This CDR3 comprises 12 residues. Germline V CDR1 and CDR2: ENHRY, SYGVKD. The ends lost 10 bases at V and 5 bases at J; junction bases unmatched: 5. CDR3 in DNA: TGTGCCACCGGGACAGGGGCTAACGAGCAGTACGTC. This encodes CATGTGANEQYV.

This clone was detected only a few times. The J gene is TRBJ2-7, the V gene TRBV20-1, with D hard to call. The CDR3 has 11 amino acids. Trimming pared 7 bases from V and 4 bases from J, leaving 11 bases between. CDR1 DFQATT and CDR2 SNEGSKA come from the germline V gene (reference sequence). The DNA for the CDR3 is TGCAGTGTTGATACTGGGTACGAGCAGTACTTC. It codes for CSVDTGYEQYF.

Remarks on this clone: Other DNA sequences from this sample encode an identical CDR3 as well. The J gene is TRBJ2-2, the V gene TRBV7-3; D unclear. V lost 2 bases to trimming and J lost 0 bases, with 4 bases between them. CDR3 length equals 14 residues. Germline lookup yields CDR1 SGHTA and CDR2 FQGTGA. CDR3 nucleotide sequence: TGTGCCAGCAGCTTAGCATCGAACACCGGGGAGCTGTTTTTT. As protein: CASSLASNTGELFF.